This T cell receptor (beta chain) was observed in a study of blood T cell repertoires in COVID-19. Clones were read by immunoSEQ multiplex PCR, and TCRdb kept only the in-frame ones, dropping some. The top ten clones hold approximately 2.8% of a sample with approximately 16,000 clones, roughly 90% of them seen once. V lost 3 bases to trimming and J lost 3 bases; unmatched junction nucleotides: 3. The CDR3 length is 14 residues. Per germline, CDR1 SEHNR and CDR2 FQNEAQ (reference sequence). The specimen was peripheral blood. The receptor was isolated from a human donor in a cohort sampled during active COVID-19. V and J are TRBV7-9 and TRBJ2-7; 9 nucleotides align to TRBD1. The CDR3 here is CASSFGQGIYEQYF. CDR3 DNA: TGTGCCAGCAGCTTCGGACAGGGGATCTACGAGCAGTACTTC.